This T cell receptor (beta chain) was identified during a study of control samples from healthy donors and cancer patients. Here immunoSEQ multiplex PCR was the method, and the copy in TCRdb shows in-frame clones only, minus some. In the table there are around 130,000 clones, roughly 84% of which are singletons. The CDR3 has 14 amino acids. Trimming at V came to 6 bases and at J to 2 bases, leaving 7 bases not matched to a gene. Germline V gene data show CDR1 as KGHSH and CDR2 as LQKENI. The sequence was obtained from a man in his fifties or sixties in good health. The V gene is TRBV18, the J gene TRBJ2-7; 7 nucleotides align to TRBD1. The sequenced sample consisted of blood. This CDR3 is CASSRETGPYEQYF. The CDR3 DNA sequence: TGTGCCAGCTCGCGAGAGACAGGGCCCTACGAGCAGTACTTC. The full variable domain, in which reference TRBV18 and TRBJ2-7 provide the parts outside the CDR3, is NAGVMQNPRHLVRRRGQEARLRCSPMKGHSHVYWYRQLPEEGLKFMVYLQKENIIDESGMPKERFSAEFPKEGPSILRIQQVVRGDSAAYFCASSRETGPYEQYFGPGTRLTVT.